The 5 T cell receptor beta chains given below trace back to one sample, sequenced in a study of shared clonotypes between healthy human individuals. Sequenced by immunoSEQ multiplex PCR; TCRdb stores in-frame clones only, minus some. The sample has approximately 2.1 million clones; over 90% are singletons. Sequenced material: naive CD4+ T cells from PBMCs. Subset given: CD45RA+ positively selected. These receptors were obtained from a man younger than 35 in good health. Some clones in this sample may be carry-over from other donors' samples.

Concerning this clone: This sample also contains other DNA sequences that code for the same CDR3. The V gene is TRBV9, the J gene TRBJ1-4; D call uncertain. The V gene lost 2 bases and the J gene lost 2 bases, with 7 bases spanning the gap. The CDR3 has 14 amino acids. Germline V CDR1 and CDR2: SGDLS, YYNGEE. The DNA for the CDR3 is TGTGCCAGCAGCGTCGGACCCACTAATGAAAAACTGTTTTTT. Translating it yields CASSVGPTNEKLFF.

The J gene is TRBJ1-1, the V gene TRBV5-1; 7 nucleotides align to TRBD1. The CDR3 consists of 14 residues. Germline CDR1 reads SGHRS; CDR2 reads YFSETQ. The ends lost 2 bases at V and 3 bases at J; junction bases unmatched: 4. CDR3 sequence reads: CASSFTGADTEAFF. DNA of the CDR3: TGCGCCAGCAGCTTCACAGGGGCGGACACTGAAGCTTTCTTT. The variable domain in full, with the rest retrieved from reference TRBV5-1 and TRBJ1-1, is KAGVTQTPRYLIKTRGQQVTLSCSPISGHRSVSWYQQTPGQGLQFLFEYFSETQRNKGNFPGRFSGRQFSNSRSEMNVSTLELGDSALYLCASSFTGADTEAFFGQGTRLTVV.

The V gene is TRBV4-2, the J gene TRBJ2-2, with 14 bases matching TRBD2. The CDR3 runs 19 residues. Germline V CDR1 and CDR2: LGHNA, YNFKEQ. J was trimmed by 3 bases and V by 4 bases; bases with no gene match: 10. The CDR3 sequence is CASSPQGTSGSGYTGELFF. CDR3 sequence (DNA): TGTGCCAGCAGCCCGCAAGGGACTAGCGGGAGTGGGTACACCGGGGAGCTGTTTTTT.

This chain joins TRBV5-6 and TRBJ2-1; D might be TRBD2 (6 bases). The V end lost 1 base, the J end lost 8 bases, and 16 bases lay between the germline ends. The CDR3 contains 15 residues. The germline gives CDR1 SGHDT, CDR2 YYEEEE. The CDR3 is CASSLLRDTVDEQFF. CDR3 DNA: TGTGCCAGCAGCTTGCTGCGGGATACAGTCGATGAGCAGTTCTTC.

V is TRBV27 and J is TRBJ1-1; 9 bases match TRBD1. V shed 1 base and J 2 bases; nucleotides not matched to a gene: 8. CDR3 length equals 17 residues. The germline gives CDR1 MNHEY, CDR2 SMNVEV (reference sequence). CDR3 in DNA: TGTGCCAGCAGTTTATACTGGGACAGGGAAAGAAACACTGAAGCTTTCTTT. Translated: CASSLYWDRERNTEAFF.